The 24 T cell receptor beta chains below were found in one sample sequenced in a study of T cell repertoires in cytomegalovirus infection. From the reads, TCRdb called clonotypes with MiXCR, one entry per CDR3 protein. The sample contains a few hundred thousand distinct CDR3 sequences, about 39% of which appear only once. Antigens of these TCRs are unknown. The specimen comprised cultured PBMCs, sampled from culture after CMV antigen stimulation. The receptors come from a human donor in good health (CMV status not recorded). Some clones in this sample may be carry-over from other donors' samples.

This clonotype has a count of ten or more. The rearrangement links TRBV7-8 to TRBJ1-4; no firm D call. Per germline, CDR1 SGHVS and CDR2 FQNEAQ. CDR3 length: 14 amino acids. The V end was cut by 5 bases, the J end by 6 bases, with 13 bases between. The CDR3 sequence: CASSPGRGDEKLFF. The CDR3 DNA reads TGTGCCAGCAGCCCCGGCCGGGGTGATGAAAAACTGTTTTTT.

The chain employs TRBV7-3 and TRBJ1-6; D is perhaps TRBD1 (5 bases). CDR3 length equals 15 residues. Germline assignment: CDR1 SGHTA and CDR2 FQGTGA. V was trimmed by 5 bases and J by 7 bases, leaving 15 bases between them. The DNA of the CDR3 is TGTGCCAGCAGCGGCAGGGTTCTGGGGAATTCACCCCTCCACTTT. Its translation is CASSGRVLGNSPLHF.

This clonotype has ten or more counts. The chain couples TRBV7-2 to TRBJ2-7; 8 nucleotides line up with TRBD1. Germline V gene sequence: CDR1 SGHTA, CDR2 FQGNSA. J lost 4 bases, V lost 4 bases, and 6 bases had no gene match. This CDR3 is built from 14 residues. The CDR3 DNA reads TGTGCCAGCAGCTCTCAGGGGGCGAGGTACGAGCAGTACTTC. The encoded protein is CASSSQGARYEQYF.

This chain joins TRBV20-1 and TRBJ2-5; TRBD2 might be the D (6 bases). CDR1 DFQATT and CDR2 SNEGSKA come from the germline V gene (reference sequence). V shed 4 bases and J shed 2 bases, with 11 bases lying between them. The CDR3 extends over 13 amino acids. CDR3 coding DNA: TGCAGTGCTATGTCCGGGGGACAAGAGACCCAGTACTTC. This translates into CSAMSGGQETQYF.

This clonotype has at least ten counts. This chain links TRBV7-2 with TRBJ2-3; D gene uncertain. V shed 2 bases and J shed 3 bases, with 9 bases lying between them. CDR3 length equals 14 residues. CDR1 is SGHTA and CDR2 is FQGNSA in the germline V gene. CDR3 sequence: CASSLFDSTDTQYF. CDR3 bases: TGTGCCAGCAGCTTATTCGATTCGACAGATACGCAGTATTTT.

This chain connects TRBV2 to TRBJ1-2; weak D call: TRBD1 (5 bases). Germline assignment: CDR1 SNHLY and CDR2 FYNNEI. The CDR3 is 14 amino acids. V was cut by 3 bases and J by 8 bases, with 16 bases left in between. CDR3 sequence reads: CASSDTPIAGGYTF. The CDR3 nucleotides read TGTGCCAGCAGTGATACGCCGATCGCAGGGGGCTACACCTTC.

The rearrangement joins TRBV4-3 to TRBJ1-5; D is unresolved. Germline CDR1 reads LGHNA; CDR2 reads YSLEER. Between the trimmed V and J ends, which lost 0 bases and 7 bases, there was a span of 13 bases. The CDR3 is 15 amino acids. This chain's CDR3 is CASSQDLGNGQPQHF. DNA of the CDR3: TGCGCCAGCAGCCAAGATTTGGGTAACGGACAGCCCCAGCATTTT.

This chain links TRBV2 with TRBJ2-6; 8 bases are shared with TRBD1. The CDR3 contains 16 residues. The V segment lost 3 bases and the J segment 5 bases; nucleotides outside the gene matches: 6. Germline-derived CDR1 and CDR2 are SNHLY and FYNNEI. CDR3 in amino acids: CASSEAGGAWANVLTF. The CDR3 DNA follows: TGTGCCAGCAGTGAGGCAGGGGGCGCTTGGGCCAACGTCCTGACTTTC. Supplemented by reference TRBV2 and TRBJ2-6, the full variable domain reads EPEVTQTPSHQVTQMGQEVILRCVPISNHLYFYWYRQILGQKVEFLVSFYNNEISEKSEIFDDQFSVERPDGSNFTLKIRSTKLEDSAMYFCASSEAGGAWANVLTFGAGSRLTVL.

V gene TRBV6-5 combines with J gene TRBJ2-3; 9 bases fit TRBD2. V lost 4 bases and J lost 4; bases outside the gene matches: 6. Per the germline V gene, CDR1 is MNHEY and CDR2 is SVGAGI. The CDR3 consists of 15 residues. CDR3 nucleotide sequence: TGTGCCAGCAGTTTGGGACTAGCTTTTGCAGATACGCAGTATTTT. It specifies CASSLGLAFADTQYF.

There are many counts of this clonotype. The V and J genes are TRBV11-1 and TRBJ2-3, with 13 positions matching TRBD2. This CDR3 has 16 amino acids. The V gene's germline CDR1 is SGHAT and CDR2 FQDESV (reference sequence). V shed 5 bases and J 2 bases; nucleotides not matched to a gene: 4. The chain's CDR3 is CASSGGLAGNTDTQYF. In nucleotides, the CDR3 is TGTGCCAGCAGCGGGGGACTAGCGGGGAACACAGATACGCAGTATTTT.

The V gene is TRBV9, the J gene TRBJ2-3; D is unresolved. Per the germline V gene, CDR1 is SGDLS and CDR2 is YYNGEE. The CDR3 is 14 residues long. Trimming cost V 0 bases and J 10 bases, with 15 bases left between them. CDR3 amino acids: CASSVESGQGAQYF. The CDR3 coding sequence is TGTGCCAGCAGCGTAGAGTCAGGTCAAGGCGCGCAGTATTTT.

This chain uses TRBV27 with TRBJ1-2, with 7 bases identical to TRBD1. This CDR3 comprises 15 residues. Germline trimming cut 3 bases from V and 4 bases from J; bases unmatched to any gene: 8. Germline loops: CDR1 MNHEY, CDR2 SMNVEV (reference sequence). This chain's CDR3 is CASSFTQGLGYGYTF. DNA for the CDR3: TGTGCCAGCAGTTTTACACAGGGGCTGGGCTATGGCTACACCTTC.

The J gene is TRBJ2-5, the V gene TRBV7-6; D uncertain. The CDR3 extends over 13 amino acids. The germline V gene has CDR1 SGHVS and CDR2 FNYEAQ. V shed 1 base and J shed 5 bases, with 8 bases lying between them. The CDR3 here is CASSLGVCETQYF. CDR3 sequence (DNA): TGTGCCAGCAGCTTAGGAGTGTGTGAGACCCAGTACTTC.

CDR3 nucleotides: TGTGCCAGCAGTTACAACCCCCTTGGTAGCGGGGGCCCCCATCCCACAGATACGCAGTATTTT. Translating gives CASSYNPLGSGGPHPTDTQYF. The chain is built from TRBV6-6 and TRBJ2-3; 9 nucleotides agree with TRBD2. CDR1 and CDR2 (germline): MNHNY, SVGAGI (reference sequence). V was pared by 2 bases and J by 2 bases, with 20 bases of the junction left unmatched. This CDR3 comprises 21 residues.

The chain is built from TRBV7-8 and TRBJ1-1; possibly TRBD1 for D (6 bases). V dropped 4 bases and J dropped 14 bases, with 17 bases sitting between them. The CDR3 is 12 amino acids. Germline V gene lookup returns CDR1 SGHVS and CDR2 FQNEAQ. The CDR3 reads CASSSNRVGVFF. DNA for the CDR3: TGTGCCAGCAGCTCCAACAGGGTGGGCGTATTCTTT.

CDR3 DNA sequence: TGTGCCAGCAGCCCCATATGGGGCCGATCCTATAATTCACCCCTCCACTTT. Translated, it gives CASSPIWGRSYNSPLHF. The chain is built from TRBV12-3 or TRBV12-4 and TRBJ1-6, with D possibly TRBD1 on 5 matching bases. The V and J ends lost 6 bases and 1 base respectively, with 16 bases between them. The CDR3 spans 17 residues.

This chain joins TRBV7-8 and TRBJ1-5; no clear D. Deletions cut 5 bases from V and 6 bases from J, with 14 bases between. Germline V gene lookup returns CDR1 SGHVS and CDR2 FQNEAQ. This CDR3 comprises 14 residues. Written as DNA, the CDR3 is TGTGCCAGCAGCCGCCGGCAGGATGGTCAGCCCCAGCATTTT. This gives the protein CASSRRQDGQPQHF.

The gene calls are TRBV18 and TRBJ1-2; no definite D call. This CDR3 region has 15 residues. From germline, CDR1 is KGHSH and CDR2 LQKENI. Deletions cut 4 bases from V and 3 bases from J, with 15 bases between. The CDR3 sequence: CASSRGEGPYYGYTF. CDR3 bases: TGTGCCAGCTCACGTGGCGAAGGGCCGTACTATGGCTACACCTTC.

V usage is TRBV11-2 and J usage is TRBJ2-3; D gene uncertain. The CDR3 covers 15 residues. With 0 bases removed from V and 4 bases from J, the gap between germline ends came to 11 bases. The germline CDR1 and CDR2 sequences are SGHAT and FQNNGV. The CDR3 region is CASSLEELGPDTQYF. The CDR3 coding sequence is TGTGCCAGCAGCTTAGAAGAGCTAGGGCCAGATACGCAGTATTTT.

Details on this clonotype: Possible read error: a much larger clone is one base away. The chain is built from TRBV10-3 and TRBJ2-1; D call uncertain. V lost 6 bases and J 6 bases, leaving 3 bases between the germline ends. In germline, CDR1 is ENHRY, CDR2 SYGVKD. This CDR3 has 10 residues. The CDR3 sequence is CAISLNEQFF. CDR3 sequence (DNA): TGTGCCATCAGCCTCAATGAGCAGTTCTTC.

About this clonotype itself: A much more abundant neighbour one base away suggests this may be a read error. J is TRBJ2-1 and V is TRBV7-2, with D perhaps assigned TRBD1 or TRBD2 (5 bases each). V gave up 3 bases and J gave up 3 bases, with 12 bases separating them. The V gene's germline CDR1 is SGHTA and CDR2 FQGNSA. The CDR3 contains 15 residues. The DNA of the CDR3 is TGTGCCAGCAGCTTTGTCAGGGACCTCTACAATGAGCAGTTCTTC. This codes for CASSFVRDLYNEQFF.

CDR3 in amino acids: CASSFFGEETQYF. The CDR3 DNA reads as TGTGCCAGCAGCTTCTTTGGGGAGGAGACCCAGTACTTC. This chain connects TRBV7-4 to TRBJ2-5, with D possibly TRBD2 on 5 matching bases. In germline, CDR1 is SGHVT, CDR2 SQSDAQ. Trimming left V 3 bases short and J 5 bases short, with 10 bases between. The length of the CDR3 is 13 residues.

This clonotype was counted between two and nine times. The rearrangement uses TRBV4-3 and TRBJ2-1; 7 nucleotides line up with TRBD2. Trimming at V came to 1 base and at J to 7 bases, leaving 13 bases not matched to a gene. The CDR3 is 17 amino acids. The V gene's germline CDR1 is LGHNA and CDR2 YSLEER. The CDR3, as DNA: TGCGCCAGCAGCCAAGTGAGGTTTAGCGGGTCCACAAATGAGCAGTTCTTC. This encodes CASSQVRFSGSTNEQFF.

The gene calls are TRBV7-2 and TRBJ2-3; D is possibly TRBD1 or TRBD2 (5 bases each). Trimming removed 5 bases from V and 1 base from J, with 16 bases in between. In germline, CDR1 is SGHTA, CDR2 FQGNSA. The CDR3 consists of 16 residues. Written as DNA, the CDR3 is TGTGCCAGCAGCCCCGGCCGAGGGGTAGGCACAGATACGCAGTATTTT. Protein: CASSPGRGVGTDTQYF.